Sequencing of this T cell receptor (beta chain) was carried out in a study of OX40 agonist ivuxolimab in advanced cancers. Germline CDR1 is SQVTM and CDR2 is ANQGSEA. The CDR3 length is 12 residues. V was clipped by 5 bases and J by 2 bases, with 7 bases between them. Study-level points and caveats: More expanded clones were seen, on average, in CD8+ T cells than in CD4+.

Here immunoSEQ multiplex PCR was the method, and the copy in TCRdb shows in-frame clones only, minus some. The sample holds about 55,000 clones, roughly 90% seen once. No patient had autoimmune disease or received systemic immunosuppression. As regards this clone: No antigen is known for it.

The sequencing used CD4+ or CD8+ T cells sorted from blood, collected in a trial of the OX40 agonist ivuxolimab. The sequence was collected from an adult with an advanced solid tumor such as melanoma, head and neck, liver or kidney cancer. The gene calls are TRBV29-1 and TRBJ2-1; unclear D gene. The CDR3 region is CSVSSTYNEQFF. The CDR3 region has the DNA TGCAGCGTTTCGAGCACCTACAATGAGCAGTTCTTC.